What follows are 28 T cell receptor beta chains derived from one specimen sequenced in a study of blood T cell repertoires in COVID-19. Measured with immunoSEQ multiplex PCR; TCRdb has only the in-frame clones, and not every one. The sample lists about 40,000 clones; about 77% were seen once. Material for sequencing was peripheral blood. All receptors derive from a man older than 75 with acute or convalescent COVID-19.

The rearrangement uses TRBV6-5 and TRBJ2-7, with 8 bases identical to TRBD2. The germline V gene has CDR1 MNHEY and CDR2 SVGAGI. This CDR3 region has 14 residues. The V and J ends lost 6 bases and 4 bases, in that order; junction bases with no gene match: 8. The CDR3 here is CASRMSSGPYEQYF. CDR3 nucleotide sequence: TGTGCCAGCAGGATGTCTAGCGGGCCTTACGAGCAGTACTTC.

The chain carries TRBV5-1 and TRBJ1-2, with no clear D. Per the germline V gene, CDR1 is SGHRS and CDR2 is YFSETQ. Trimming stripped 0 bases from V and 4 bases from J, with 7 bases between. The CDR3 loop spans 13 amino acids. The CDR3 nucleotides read TGCGCCAGCAGCTTGGGGCAAACCTATGGCTACACCTTC. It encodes CASSLGQTYGYTF.

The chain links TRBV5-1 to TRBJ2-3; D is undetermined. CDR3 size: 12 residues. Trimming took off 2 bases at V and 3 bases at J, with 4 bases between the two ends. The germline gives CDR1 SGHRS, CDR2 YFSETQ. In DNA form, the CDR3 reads TGCGCCAGCAGCTTCTTTACAGATACGCAGTATTTT. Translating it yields CASSFFTDTQYF.

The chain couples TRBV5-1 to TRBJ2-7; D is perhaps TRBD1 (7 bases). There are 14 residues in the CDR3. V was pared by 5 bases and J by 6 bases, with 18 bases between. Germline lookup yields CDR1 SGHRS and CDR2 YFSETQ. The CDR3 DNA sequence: TGCGCCAGCAGAGTCGGGGGACAGACGACCGAGCAGTACTTC. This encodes CASRVGGQTTEQYF.

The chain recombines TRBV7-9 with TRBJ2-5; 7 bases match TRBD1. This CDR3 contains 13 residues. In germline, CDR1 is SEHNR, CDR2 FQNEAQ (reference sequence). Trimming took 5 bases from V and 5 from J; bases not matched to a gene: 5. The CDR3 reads CASSVQGLETQYF. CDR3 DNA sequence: TGTGCCAGCAGCGTACAGGGGCTGGAGACCCAGTACTTC.

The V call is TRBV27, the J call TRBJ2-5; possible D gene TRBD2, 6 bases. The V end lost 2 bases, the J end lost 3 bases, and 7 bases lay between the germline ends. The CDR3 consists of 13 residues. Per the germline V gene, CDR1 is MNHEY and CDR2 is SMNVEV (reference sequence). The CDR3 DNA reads TGTGCCAGCAGTTTAGCGGGGAAAGAGACCCAGTACTTC. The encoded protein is CASSLAGKETQYF.

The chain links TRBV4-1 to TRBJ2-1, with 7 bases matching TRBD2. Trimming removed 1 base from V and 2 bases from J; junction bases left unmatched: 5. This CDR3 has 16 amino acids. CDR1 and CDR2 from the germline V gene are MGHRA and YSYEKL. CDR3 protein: CASSQVPSGAYNEQFF. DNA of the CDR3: TGCGCCAGCAGCCAAGTACCCAGCGGGGCCTACAATGAGCAGTTCTTC.

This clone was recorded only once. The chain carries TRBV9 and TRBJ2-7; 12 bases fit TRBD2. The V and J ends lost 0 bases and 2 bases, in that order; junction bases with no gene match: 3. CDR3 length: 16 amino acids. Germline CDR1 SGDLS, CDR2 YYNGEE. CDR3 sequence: CASSVGPSGRAYEQYF. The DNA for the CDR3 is TGTGCCAGCAGCGTAGGTCCTAGCGGGAGGGCCTACGAGCAGTACTTC.

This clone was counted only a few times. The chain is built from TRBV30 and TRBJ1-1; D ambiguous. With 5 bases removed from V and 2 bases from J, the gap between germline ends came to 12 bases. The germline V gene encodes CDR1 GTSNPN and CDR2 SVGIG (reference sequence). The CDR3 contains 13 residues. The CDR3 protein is CAWATRANTEAFF. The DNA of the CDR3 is TGTGCCTGGGCGACACGCGCCAACACTGAAGCTTTCTTT. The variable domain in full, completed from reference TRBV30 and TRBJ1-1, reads SQTIHQWPATLVQPVGSPLSLECTVEGTSNPNLYWYRQAAGRGLQLLFYSVGIGQISSEVPQNLSASRPQDRQFILSSKKLLLSDSGFYLCAWATRANTEAFFGQGTRLTVV.

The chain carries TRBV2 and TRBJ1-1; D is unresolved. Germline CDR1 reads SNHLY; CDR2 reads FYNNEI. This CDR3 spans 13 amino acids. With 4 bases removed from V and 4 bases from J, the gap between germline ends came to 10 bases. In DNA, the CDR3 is TGTGCCAGCAGTGCCGGAGGTGCCACTGAAGCTTTCTTT. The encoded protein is CASSAGGATEAFF.

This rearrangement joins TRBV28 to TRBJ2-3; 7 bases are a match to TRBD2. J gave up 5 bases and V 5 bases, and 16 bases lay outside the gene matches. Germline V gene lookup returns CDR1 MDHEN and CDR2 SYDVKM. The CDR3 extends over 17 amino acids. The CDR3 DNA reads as TGTGCCAGCAGTCCCGTCTCCGTGGGAGGGCCTGGAGATACGCAGTATTTT. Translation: CASSPVSVGGPGDTQYF.

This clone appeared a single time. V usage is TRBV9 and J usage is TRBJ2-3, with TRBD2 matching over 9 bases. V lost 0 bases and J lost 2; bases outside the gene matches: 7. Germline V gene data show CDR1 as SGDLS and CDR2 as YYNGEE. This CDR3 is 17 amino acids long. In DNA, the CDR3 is TGTGCCAGCAGCGTAGGTGCTAGCGGGGACATCACAGATACGCAGTATTTT. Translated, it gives CASSVGASGDITDTQYF.

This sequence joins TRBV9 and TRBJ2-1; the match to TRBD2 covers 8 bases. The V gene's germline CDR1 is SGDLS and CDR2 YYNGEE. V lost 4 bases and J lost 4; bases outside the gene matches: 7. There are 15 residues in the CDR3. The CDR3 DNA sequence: TGTGCCAGCAGCACATTAAGCGGGGGTTACAATGAGCAGTTCTTC. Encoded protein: CASSTLSGGYNEQFF.

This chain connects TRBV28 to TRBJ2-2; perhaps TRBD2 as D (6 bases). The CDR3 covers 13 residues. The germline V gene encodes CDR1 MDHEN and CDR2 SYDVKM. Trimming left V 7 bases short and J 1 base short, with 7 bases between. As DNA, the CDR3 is TGTGCCAGCATGGGAGGGAACACCGGGGAGCTGTTTTTT. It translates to CASMGGNTGELFF. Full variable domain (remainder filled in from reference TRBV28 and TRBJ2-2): DVKVTQSSRYLVKRTGEKVFLECVQDMDHENMFWYRQDPGLGLRLIYFSYDVKMKEKGDIPEGYSVSREKKERFSLILESASTNQTSMYLCASMGGNTGELFFGEGSRLTVL.

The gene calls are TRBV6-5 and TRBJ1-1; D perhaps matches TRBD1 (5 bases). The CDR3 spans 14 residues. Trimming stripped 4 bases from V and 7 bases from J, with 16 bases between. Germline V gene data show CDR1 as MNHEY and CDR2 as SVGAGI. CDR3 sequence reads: CASSSRGVSGEAFF. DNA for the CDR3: TGTGCCAGCAGTTCACGGGGGGTGTCCGGTGAAGCTTTCTTT.

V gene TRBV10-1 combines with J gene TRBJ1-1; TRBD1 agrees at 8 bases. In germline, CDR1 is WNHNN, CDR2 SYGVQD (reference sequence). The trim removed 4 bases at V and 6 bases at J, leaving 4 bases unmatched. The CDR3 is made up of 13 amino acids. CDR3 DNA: TGCGCCAGCAGTGGACAGGGGAGCGCTGAAGCTTTCTTT. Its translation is CASSGQGSAEAFF.

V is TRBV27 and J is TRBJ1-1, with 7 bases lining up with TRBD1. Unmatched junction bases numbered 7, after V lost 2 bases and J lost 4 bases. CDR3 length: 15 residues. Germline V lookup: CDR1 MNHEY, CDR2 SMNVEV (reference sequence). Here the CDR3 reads CASSLTQGVGTEAFF. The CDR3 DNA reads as TGTGCCAGCAGTTTAACCCAGGGGGTAGGCACTGAAGCTTTCTTT.

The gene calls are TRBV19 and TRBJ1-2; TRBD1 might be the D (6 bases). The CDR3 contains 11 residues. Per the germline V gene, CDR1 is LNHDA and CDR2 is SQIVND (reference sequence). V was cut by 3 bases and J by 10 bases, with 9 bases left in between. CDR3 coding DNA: TGTGCCAGTAGTATGAGGGACACCTACACCTTC. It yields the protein CASSMRDTYTF.

CDR3 DNA: TGTGCCAGCAGCCAAGATCTGGCTAGCGGGGGGGGGACGTTCCAAGAGACCCAGTACTTC. Its protein product is CASSQDLASGGGTFQETQYF. The rearrangement links TRBV4-2 to TRBJ2-5; 12 nucleotides agree with TRBD2. CDR1 is LGHNA, CDR2 YNFKEQ, per germline. V lost 0 bases and J lost 1; bases outside the gene matches: 12. This CDR3 spans 20 amino acids.

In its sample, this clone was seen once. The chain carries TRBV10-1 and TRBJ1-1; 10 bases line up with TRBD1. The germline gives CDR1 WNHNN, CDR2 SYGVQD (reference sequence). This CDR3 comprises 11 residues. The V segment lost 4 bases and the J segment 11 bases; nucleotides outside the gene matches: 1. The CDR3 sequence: CASSGQGAAFF. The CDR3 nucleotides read TGCGCCAGCAGTGGACAGGGGGCGGCTTTCTTT.

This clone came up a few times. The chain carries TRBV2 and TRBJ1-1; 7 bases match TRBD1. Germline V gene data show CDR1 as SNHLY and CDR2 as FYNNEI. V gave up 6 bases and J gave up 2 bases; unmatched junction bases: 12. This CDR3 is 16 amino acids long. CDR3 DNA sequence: TGTGCCAGCAGCGCAGGGACAGAAATGTCCAACACTGAAGCTTTCTTT. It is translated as CASSAGTEMSNTEAFF.

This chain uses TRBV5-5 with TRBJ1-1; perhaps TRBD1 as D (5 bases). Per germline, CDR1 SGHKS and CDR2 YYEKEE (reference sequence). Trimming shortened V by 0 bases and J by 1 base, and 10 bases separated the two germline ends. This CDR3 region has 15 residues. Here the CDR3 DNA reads TGTGCCAGCAGCTTGGAGGGGATACCGAACACTGAAGCTTTCTTT. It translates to CASSLEGIPNTEAFF.

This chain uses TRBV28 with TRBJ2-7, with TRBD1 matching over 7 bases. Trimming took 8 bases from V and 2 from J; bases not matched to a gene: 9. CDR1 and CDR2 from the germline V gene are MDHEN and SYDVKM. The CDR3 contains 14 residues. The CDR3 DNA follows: TGTGCCAGCCTGGGACAGCTCTCAACCTACGAGCAGTACTTC. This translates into CASLGQLSTYEQYF. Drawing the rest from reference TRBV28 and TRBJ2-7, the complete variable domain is DVKVTQSSRYLVKRTGEKVFLECVQDMDHENMFWYRQDPGLGLRLIYFSYDVKMKEKGDIPEGYSVSREKKERFSLILESASTNQTSMYLCASLGQLSTYEQYFGPGTRLTVT.

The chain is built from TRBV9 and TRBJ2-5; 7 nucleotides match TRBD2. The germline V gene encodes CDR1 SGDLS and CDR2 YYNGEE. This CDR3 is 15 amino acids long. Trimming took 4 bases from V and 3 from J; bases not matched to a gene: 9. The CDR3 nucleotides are TGTGCCAGCAGCTCACACGGGGGGTCCAAAGAGACCCAGTACTTC. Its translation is CASSSHGGSKETQYF.

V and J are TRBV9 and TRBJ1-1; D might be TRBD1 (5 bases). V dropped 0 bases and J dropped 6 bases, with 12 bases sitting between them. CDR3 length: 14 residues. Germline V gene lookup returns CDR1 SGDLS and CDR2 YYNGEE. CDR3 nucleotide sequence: TGTGCCAGCAGCGTAGGCAGGGAATACGCTGAAGCTTTCTTT. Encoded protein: CASSVGREYAEAFF.

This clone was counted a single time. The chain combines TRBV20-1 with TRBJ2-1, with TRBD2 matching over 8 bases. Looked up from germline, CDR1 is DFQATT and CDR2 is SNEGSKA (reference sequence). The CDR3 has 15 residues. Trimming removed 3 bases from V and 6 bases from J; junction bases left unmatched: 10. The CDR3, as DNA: TGCAGTGCTAGTGATAGCGGGGCCTCCACCAATGAGCAGTTCTTC. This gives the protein CSASDSGASTNEQFF.

The CDR3 protein is CSASPGGNEKLFF. The CDR3 DNA is TGCAGTGCTAGTCCAGGGGGTAATGAAAAACTGTTTTTT. The chain carries TRBV20-1 and TRBJ1-4, with 7 bases identical to TRBD1. CDR3 length: 13 residues. After removal of 3 bases from V and 4 bases from J, the junction contained 2 bases not matched to a gene. Germline loops: CDR1 DFQATT, CDR2 SNEGSKA (reference sequence).

Here the CDR3 DNA reads TGTGCCACCAGTGATGCGGGAGGGCCGGGAGATACGCAGTATTTT. This sequence encodes CATSDAGGPGDTQYF. The rearrangement links TRBV24-1 to TRBJ2-3; 9 bases are a match to TRBD2. Looked up from germline, CDR1 is KGHDR and CDR2 is SFDVKD. This CDR3 region has 15 residues. With 3 bases clipped from V and 5 bases from J, the junction kept 5 bases outside the gene matches.